What follows is one T cell receptor beta chain and its context. The data were taken from a study of blood T cell repertoires in COVID-19. Study-wide context: Samples representing acute and convalescent COVID-19 were sourced from the United States, Italy and Spain. Sources were T cells, B-cell-depleted T cells, or PBMCs; the material itself was cDNA or gDNA.

This study enrolled people aged about 18 to 90 from roughly 24 US geographic areas. The V gene lost 6 bases and the J gene lost 2 bases, with 11 bases spanning the gap. CDR1 and CDR2 (germline): SGHNT, YYREEE (reference sequence). The CDR3 runs 13 residues. In the original analysis: Amplification with reference gene primers provided the estimates of nucleated cell counts. Assay used: immunoSEQ multiplex PCR; TCRdb lists only in-frame clones, some missing. V, J and clone size are those of that table, while D and trimming were read from the DNA. The sample has 340,000 or so clones, approximately 86% seen once.

This chain joins TRBV5-4 and TRBJ1-2; possibly TRBD1 for D (5 bases). The material sequenced was PBMCs or T cells enriched from blood (not recorded which). This TCR came from a woman aged 40-49 years with acute COVID-19. CDR3 region: CASKGRANYGYTF. DNA of the CDR3: TGTGCCAGCAAGGGCAGGGCGAACTATGGCTACACCTTC.